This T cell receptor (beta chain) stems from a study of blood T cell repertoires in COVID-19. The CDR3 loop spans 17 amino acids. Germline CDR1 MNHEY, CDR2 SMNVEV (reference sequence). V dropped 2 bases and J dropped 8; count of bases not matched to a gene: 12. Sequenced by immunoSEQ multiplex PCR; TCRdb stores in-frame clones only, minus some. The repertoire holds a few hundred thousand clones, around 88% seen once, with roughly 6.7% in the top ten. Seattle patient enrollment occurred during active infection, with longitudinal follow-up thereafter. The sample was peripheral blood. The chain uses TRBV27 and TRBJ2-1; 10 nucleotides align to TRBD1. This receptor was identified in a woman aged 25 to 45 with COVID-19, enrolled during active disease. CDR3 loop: CASSLADRGQGLDEQFF. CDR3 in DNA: TGTGCCAGCAGTTTAGCTGACAGGGGGCAGGGCTTGGATGAGCAGTTCTTC.